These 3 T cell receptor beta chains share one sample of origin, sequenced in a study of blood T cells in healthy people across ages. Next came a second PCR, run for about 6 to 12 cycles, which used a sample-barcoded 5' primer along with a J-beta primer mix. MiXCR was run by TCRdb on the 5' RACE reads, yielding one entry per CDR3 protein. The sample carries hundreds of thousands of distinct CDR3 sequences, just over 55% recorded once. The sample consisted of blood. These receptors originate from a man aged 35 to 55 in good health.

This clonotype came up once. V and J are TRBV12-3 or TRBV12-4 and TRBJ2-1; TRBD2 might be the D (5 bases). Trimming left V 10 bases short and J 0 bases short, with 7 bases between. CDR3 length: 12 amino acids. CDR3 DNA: TGTGCCATAGGGAGCTCCTACAATGAGCAGTTCTTC. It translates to CAIGSSYNEQFF.

The CDR3 bases are TGTGCCAGCAGAACTCCCTTTAGCGGGAGCAGGGGTGAGCAGTACTTC. This sequence encodes CASRTPFSGSRGEQYF. The rearrangement links TRBV6-1 to TRBJ2-7; TRBD2 matches at 9 bases. V shed 6 bases and J 7 bases; nucleotides not matched to a gene: 16. Germline assignment: CDR1 MNHNS and CDR2 SASEGT. This CDR3 is 16 amino acids long.

The CDR3 reads CASSSPGGANNYGYTF. Written as DNA, the CDR3 is TGCGCCAGCAGCTCGCCGGGGGGGGCCAATAACTATGGCTACACCTTC. The V and J genes are TRBV4-1 and TRBJ1-2; D might be TRBD1 (6 bases). Trimming shortened V by 5 bases and J by 1 base, and 17 bases separated the two germline ends. Germline V gene sequence: CDR1 MGHRA, CDR2 YSYEKL. The CDR3 is 16 amino acids.